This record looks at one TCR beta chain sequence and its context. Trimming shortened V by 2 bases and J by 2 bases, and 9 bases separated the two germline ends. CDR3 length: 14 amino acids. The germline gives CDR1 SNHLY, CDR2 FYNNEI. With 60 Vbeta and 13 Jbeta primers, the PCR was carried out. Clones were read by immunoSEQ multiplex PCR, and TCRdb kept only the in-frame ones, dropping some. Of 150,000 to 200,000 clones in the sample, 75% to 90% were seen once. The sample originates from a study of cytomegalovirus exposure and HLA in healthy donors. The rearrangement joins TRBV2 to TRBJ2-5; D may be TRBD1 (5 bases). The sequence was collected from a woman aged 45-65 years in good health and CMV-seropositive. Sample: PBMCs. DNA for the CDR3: TGTGCCAGCAGTGAAACGACAGTTCAAGAGACCCAGTACTTC. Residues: CASSETTVQETQYF.